What follows describes a single T cell receptor beta chain. Its antigen is as yet unknown. This sample was included in a study of cytotoxic CD8 clonotypes in ibrutinib-treated CLL. Study context: Among the patients, over 9 presented as relapsed/refractory and around 16 as treatment-naive; some 17 showed unmutated IGHV. Specimens for response were gathered following a median approximately 11 months of therapy, spanning 6 to 36. Study outcomes and limitations: Stable or contracted on treatment, public clonotypes were also uncommon.

The CDR3 covers 15 residues. Trimming cost V 0 bases and J 4 bases, with 12 bases left between them. Germline CDR1 is MGHRA and CDR2 is YSYEKL. Library input was 1.5 to 2 micrograms of DNA from cryopreserved PBMCs. The data were produced by immunoSEQ multiplex PCR, yet TCRdb's version contains in-frame clones alone and is incomplete. The table has about 45,000 clones, over 60% seen once. The source was PBMCs, collected after 24 months of ibrutinib treatment. The receptor was isolated from a human donor with chronic lymphocytic leukemia. The rearrangement uses TRBV4-1 and TRBJ1-2, with D perhaps matching TRBD1 (5 bases). Here the CDR3 DNA reads TGCGCCAGCAGCCAAGATGGGGCAGGGAGCTATGGCTACACCTTC. It codes for CASSQDGAGSYGYTF.